These 13 T cell receptor beta chains were sequenced from one sample in a study of cytomegalovirus exposure and HLA in healthy donors. The PCR ran on 60 Vbeta and 13 Jbeta primers. TCRdb's copy holds only in-frame clones and misses some; the assay was immunoSEQ multiplex PCR. The profile shows 65,000 to 80,000 clones, approximately 79% of them singletons. Sequencing input: PBMCs. These TCRs come from a woman in her thirties or forties in good health and CMV-seropositive.

The genes are TRBV4-1 and TRBJ1-2, with D possibly matching TRBD1 (6 bases). The CDR3 has 15 amino acids. Germline V gene data show CDR1 as MGHRA and CDR2 as YSYEKL. Deletions cut 2 bases from V and 3 bases from J, with 13 bases between. The DNA for the CDR3 is TGCGCCAGCAGCCAACCAACAGGGCGCGACTATGGCTACACCTTC. This sequence encodes CASSQPTGRDYGYTF.

As to this clone: Additional DNA sequences in this sample encode the identical CDR3. This sequence joins TRBV30 and TRBJ2-3, with D unclear. Germline CDR1 GTSNPN, CDR2 SVGIG (reference sequence). The CDR3 consists of 14 residues. Trimming took 0 bases from V and 1 from J, leaving 8 bases between them. CDR3 in amino acids: CAWSVGRGTDTQYF. Here the CDR3 DNA reads TGTGCCTGGAGTGTAGGTCGGGGCACAGATACGCAGTATTTT.

This rearrangement joins TRBV30 to TRBJ2-7, with 9 bases fitting TRBD1. Unmatched junction bases numbered 17, after V lost 2 bases and J lost 3 bases. The CDR3 contains 18 residues. Looked up from germline, CDR1 is GTSNPN and CDR2 is SVGIG (reference sequence). CDR3 region: CAWSLSRRGQGRVYEQYF. CDR3 in DNA: TGTGCCTGGAGTTTGAGTCGGCGAGGACAGGGGAGAGTCTACGAGCAGTACTTC.

V and J are TRBV6-1 and TRBJ1-4; 11 nucleotides align to TRBD1. Per the germline V gene, CDR1 is MNHNS and CDR2 is SASEGT. The CDR3 totals 14 residues. With 8 bases clipped from V and 8 bases from J, the junction kept 7 bases outside the gene matches. CDR3 region: CASEPGQGGEKLFF. CDR3 nucleotides: TGTGCCAGCGAACCGGGACAGGGGGGAGAAAAACTGTTTTTT.

The chain employs TRBV2 and TRBJ2-3; D perhaps matches TRBD2 (5 bases). This CDR3 contains 14 residues. The V and J ends lost 9 bases and 0 bases respectively, with 13 bases between them. Looked up from germline, CDR1 is SNHLY and CDR2 is FYNNEI. CDR3 DNA: TGTGCCAGTTTAAGGAGGTCTAGCACAGATACGCAGTATTTT. Translated, it gives CASLRRSSTDTQYF.

V and J are TRBV15 and TRBJ1-6; 7 positions match TRBD1. Per the germline V gene, CDR1 is LNHNV and CDR2 is YYDKDF (reference sequence). The CDR3 totals 14 residues. Trimming took 5 bases from V and 9 from J; bases not matched to a gene: 7. In DNA, the CDR3 is TGTGCCACCAGCTCAAACAGGGGTGGTTCACCCCTCCACTTT. Translating gives CATSSNRGGSPLHF.

The chain's CDR3 is CASSQGASGGTSTDTQYF. The CDR3 DNA reads as TGTGCCAGCAGCCAGGGGGCTAGCGGGGGGACGAGCACAGATACGCAGTATTTT. The rearrangement uses TRBV4-2 and TRBJ2-3, with 11 bases matching TRBD2. Trimming at V came to 3 bases and at J to 0 bases, leaving 8 bases not matched to a gene. The CDR3 consists of 18 residues. Germline CDR1 reads LGHNA; CDR2 reads YNFKEQ.

In its sample, this clone was seen once. The chain uses TRBV7-9 and TRBJ2-7, with D hard to call. V was shortened by 4 bases and J by 1 base, with 14 bases between the two germline ends. The CDR3 is 15 residues long. The germline V gene encodes CDR1 SEHNR and CDR2 FQNEAQ (reference sequence). CDR3 DNA sequence: TGTGCCAGCAGCTACGACTCTGCCCCATCCTACGAGCAGTACTTC. It codes for CASSYDSAPSYEQYF. The full variable domain, with the rest looked up from reference TRBV7-9 and TRBJ2-7, is DTGVSQNPRHKITKRGQNVTFRCDPISEHNRLYWYRQTLGQGPEFLTYFQNEAQLEKSRLLSDRFSAERPKGSFSTLEIQRTEQGDSAMYLCASSYDSAPSYEQYFGPGTRLTVT.

The chain has TRBV29-1 and TRBJ1-1; D may be TRBD1 (6 bases). Germline V gives CDR1 SQVTM, CDR2 ANQGSEA. V was shortened by 6 bases and J by 0 bases, with 14 bases between the two germline ends. The CDR3 extends over 14 amino acids. The CDR3 reads CSVSRTVVNTEAFF. CDR3 bases: TGCAGCGTCTCCAGGACAGTTGTGAACACTGAAGCTTTCTTT.

This clone was observed a single time. Written as DNA, the CDR3 is TGTGCCAGCAGCTTGGCCAGGGCGTACGAGCAGTACTTC. The encoded protein is CASSLARAYEQYF. The chain combines TRBV5-6 with TRBJ2-7; D is perhaps TRBD1 (5 bases). In germline, CDR1 is SGHDT, CDR2 YYEEEE. Between the trimmed V and J ends, which lost 0 bases and 4 bases, there was a span of 8 bases. CDR3 length equals 13 residues. Combining the CDR3 with reference TRBV5-6 and TRBJ2-7 gives the whole variable domain DAGVTQSPTHLIKTRGQQVTLRCSPKSGHDTVSWYQQALGQGPQFIFQYYEEEERQRGNFPDRFSGHQFPNYSSELNVNALLLGDSALYLCASSLARAYEQYFGPGTRLTVT.

The chain joins TRBV9 to TRBJ1-1, with TRBD1 as a possible D gene (5 bases). The CDR3 runs 19 residues. V lost 0 bases and J 0 bases, leaving 21 bases between the germline ends. Germline assignment: CDR1 SGDLS and CDR2 YYNGEE. The CDR3, as DNA: TGTGCCAGCAGCGTAGGTCTGTTTCGGGGGACTAAAATGAACACTGAAGCTTTCTTT. Amino acid sequence: CASSVGLFRGTKMNTEAFF.

V gene TRBV5-4 combines with J gene TRBJ1-1, with TRBD1 as a possible D gene (6 bases). Per germline, CDR1 SGHNT and CDR2 YYREEE (reference sequence). The V end lost 4 bases, the J end lost 1 base, and 17 bases lay between the germline ends. CDR3 length: 16 amino acids. The CDR3 DNA reads TGTGCCAGCAGCCCCCCTGTGCGGACAGAGAACACTGAAGCTTTCTTT. Its protein product is CASSPPVRTENTEAFF.

The chain carries TRBV30 and TRBJ1-2; TRBD1 might be the D (5 bases). The germline V and J ends were trimmed by 3 bases and 2 bases, with 7 bases remaining between them. The germline gives CDR1 GTSNPN, CDR2 SVGIG (reference sequence). The CDR3 has 12 residues. The CDR3 DNA reads as TGTGCCTGGAGGGGGGGAAACTATGGCTACACCTTC. Residues: CAWRGGNYGYTF.